The text below deals with one T cell receptor beta chain. Its antigen is not identified. Here immunoSEQ multiplex PCR was the method, and the copy in TCRdb shows in-frame clones only, minus some. The data contain approximately 82,000 clones, roughly 83% of them singletons. The sample belongs to a study of OX40 agonist ivuxolimab in advanced cancers. Trimming cost V 3 bases and J 3 bases, with 21 bases left between them. CDR1 is GTSNPN and CDR2 is SVGIG in the germline V gene (reference sequence). The CDR3 covers 16 residues. Broader study findings: Partial responders dosed at 0.1-3.0 mg/kg displayed clonal expansion ranking among the lowest. Low normalized T-cell clonal expansion was additionally recorded for some nonresponders.

Sequenced material: CD4+ or CD8+ T cells sorted from blood, taken in a trial of the OX40 agonist ivuxolimab. The TCR sequence derives from an adult with an advanced solid tumor such as melanoma, head and neck, liver or kidney cancer. The chain combines TRBV30 with TRBJ2-7, with D tentatively TRBD2 (7 bases). The CDR3 protein is CAWRGGGGGRDYEQYF. CDR3 nucleotides: TGTGCCTGGAGGGGCGGGGGCGGCGGTAGAGACTACGAGCAGTACTTC.